Shown below are 25 T cell receptor beta chains from a single sample sequenced in a study of blood T cell repertoires in COVID-19. Libraries were prepared by immunoSEQ multiplex PCR; TCRdb keeps only in-frame clonotypes and omits some of them. The sample holds 89,000 or so clones, about 95% seen once. Sequenced material: peripheral blood. All receptors come from a human donor with active COVID-19. The donor label of this sample is uncertain.

V gene TRBV5-6 combines with J gene TRBJ2-2; 14 bases fit TRBD2. This CDR3 is 19 amino acids long. Germline CDR1 reads SGHDT; CDR2 reads YYEEEE. The V and J ends lost 3 bases and 2 bases, in that order; junction bases with no gene match: 9. The CDR3 sequence is CASSSGLAGGPGNTGELFF. For the CDR3, the DNA is TGTGCCAGCAGCTCTGGACTAGCGGGGGGACCAGGTAACACCGGGGAGCTGTTTTTT.

The V gene is TRBV28, the J gene TRBJ2-7; maybe TRBD1 (5 bases). The CDR3 totals 14 residues. The ends were cut back, 6 bases at V and 0 bases at J, with 12 bases in the middle. In germline, CDR1 is MDHEN, CDR2 SYDVKM. The CDR3 region has the DNA TGTGCCAGCAGACTTCAGGGTAGCTCCTACGAGCAGTACTTC. Translating gives CASRLQGSSYEQYF. Variable domain in full (rest from reference TRBV28 and TRBJ2-7): DVKVTQSSRYLVKRTGEKVFLECVQDMDHENMFWYRQDPGLGLRLIYFSYDVKMKEKGDIPEGYSVSREKKERFSLILESASTNQTSMYLCASRLQGSSYEQYFGPGTRLTVT.

V is TRBV5-1 and J is TRBJ2-5; 12 bases fit TRBD1. V dropped 3 bases and J dropped 5; count of bases not matched to a gene: 8. The CDR3 has 16 residues. CDR1 and CDR2 (germline): SGHRS, YFSETQ. CDR3 coding DNA: TGCGCCAGCAGCTGGGGACAGGGGGCCGTGAGGGAGACCCAGTACTTC. Protein sequence: CASSWGQGAVRETQYF.

The chain couples TRBV28 to TRBJ1-6; 8 positions agree with TRBD1. V was pared by 6 bases and J by 6 bases, with 10 bases of the junction left unmatched. CDR1 MDHEN and CDR2 SYDVKM come from the germline V gene. The CDR3 is made up of 16 amino acids. The CDR3 coding sequence is TGTGCCAGCAGCCCAGGGGCAGGGGGCTCTAATTCACCCCTCCACTTT. It specifies CASSPGAGGSNSPLHF.

The V call is TRBV19, the J call TRBJ2-3; TRBD2 matches 12 bases. The trim removed 6 bases at V and 3 bases at J, leaving 4 bases unmatched. Germline CDR1 is LNHDA and CDR2 is SQIVND (reference sequence). This CDR3 region has 15 residues. The CDR3, as DNA: TGTGCCAGTAGCCTAGCGGGAGGGCCAACAGATACGCAGTATTTT. Translated: CASSLAGGPTDTQYF.

The CDR3 DNA follows: TGTGCCAGCAGCTTACGCCCGTTAGGGGCCCCCTACAATGAGCAGTTCTTC. Protein product: CASSLRPLGAPYNEQFF. V gene TRBV11-3 combines with J gene TRBJ2-1, with D perhaps matching TRBD1 (5 bases). The CDR3 is 17 residues long. CDR1 and CDR2 from the germline V gene are SGHNT and YENEEA. V was trimmed by 2 bases and J by 2 bases, leaving 16 bases between them.

This clone appeared once. CDR3 region: CASSPRLAGNYEQYF. In DNA, the CDR3 is TGTGCCAGCAGCCCCCGACTAGCGGGGAACTACGAGCAGTACTTC. The gene calls are TRBV9 and TRBJ2-7; 11 bases line up with TRBD2. J lost 3 bases, V lost 4 bases, and 6 bases had no gene match. The CDR3 has 15 amino acids. Per germline, CDR1 SGDLS and CDR2 YYNGEE. Full variable domain (missing parts from reference TRBV9 and TRBJ2-7): DSGVTQTPKHLITATGQRVTLRCSPRSGDLSVYWYQQSLDQGLQFLIQYYNGEERAKGNILERFSAQQFPDLHSELNLSSLELGDSALYFCASSPRLAGNYEQYFGPGTRLTVT.

V gene TRBV28 combines with J gene TRBJ1-1; D might be TRBD1 (5 bases). The CDR3 consists of 14 residues. Germline V gene data show CDR1 as MDHEN and CDR2 as SYDVKM. V shed 5 bases and J shed 4 bases, with 14 bases lying between them. CDR3 DNA: TGTGCCAGCAGTCGGGGGAATTGGGGCACTGAAGCTTTCTTT. Translated: CASSRGNWGTEAFF.

This chain uses TRBV4-3 with TRBJ2-2, with TRBD1 as a possible D gene (5 bases). Trimming left V 1 base short and J 5 bases short, with 11 bases between. Germline lookup yields CDR1 LGHNA and CDR2 YSLEER. The CDR3 extends over 15 amino acids. The chain's CDR3 is CASSQALRGTGELFF. The CDR3, as DNA: TGCGCCAGCAGCCAAGCGCTTAGGGGAACCGGGGAGCTGTTTTTT.

The gene calls are TRBV3-1 (or the pseudogene TRBV3-2) and TRBJ1-1; 7 nucleotides line up with TRBD1. The V gene's germline CDR1 is LGHDT and CDR2 YNNKEL (reference sequence). The junction had 6 bases not matched to a gene; V was cut back by 7 bases and J by 7 bases. The CDR3 loop spans 12 amino acids. CDR3 in amino acids: CASIGQGVEAFF. The DNA of the CDR3 is TGTGCCAGCATAGGGCAGGGGGTTGAAGCTTTCTTT.

The genes are TRBV29-1 and TRBJ2-3, with 9 bases aligning to TRBD1. V lost 6 bases and J lost 0; bases outside the gene matches: 4. Germline V gene lookup returns CDR1 SQVTM and CDR2 ANQGSEA. This CDR3 comprises 14 residues. CDR3 DNA sequence: TGCAGCGTGCCCGGGACAGGGAGCACAGATACGCAGTATTTT. It specifies CSVPGTGSTDTQYF.

The gene calls are TRBV4-1 and TRBJ2-5; TRBD2 matches 8 bases. Looked up from germline, CDR1 is MGHRA and CDR2 is YSYEKL. J was trimmed by 7 bases and V by 3 bases; bases with no gene match: 7. The CDR3 spans 14 residues. The CDR3, as DNA: TGCGCCAGCAGCCAGCGGGGGGACACGGGGACCCAGTACTTC. Translating gives CASSQRGDTGTQYF.

V usage is TRBV28 and J usage is TRBJ1-5; 7 nucleotides match TRBD1. The junction had 7 bases not matched to a gene; V was cut back by 10 bases and J by 4 bases. CDR3 length: 13 residues. Germline-derived CDR1 and CDR2 are MDHEN and SYDVKM. The CDR3 protein is CATGDSLNQPQHF. CDR3 nucleotide sequence: TGTGCCACAGGGGACAGCCTAAATCAGCCCCAGCATTTT.

This clone has just one count. CDR3 protein: CASSSTGGSNYGYTF. The CDR3 region has the DNA TGCGCCAGCTCGAGCACAGGGGGCTCAAACTATGGCTACACCTTC. The chain couples TRBV5-1 to TRBJ1-2; TRBD1 agrees at 9 bases. The trim removed 7 bases at V and 2 bases at J, leaving 9 bases unmatched. This CDR3 is built from 15 residues. Germline assignment: CDR1 SGHRS and CDR2 YFSETQ.

The V gene is TRBV3-1 (or the pseudogene TRBV3-2), the J gene TRBJ2-3; D is unclear. Germline V gene data show CDR1 as LGHDT and CDR2 as YNNKEL (reference sequence). Trimming left V 4 bases short and J 4 bases short, with 6 bases between. The CDR3 length is 12 residues. CDR3 loop: CASSLRADTQYF. The CDR3 coding sequence is TGTGCCAGCAGCCTGCGCGCAGATACGCAGTATTTT.

CDR3 nucleotide sequence: TGTGCCAGCAGCCGAACGACAGGGAGCACAGATACGCAGTATTTT. Its translation: CASSRTTGSTDTQYF. The chain couples TRBV4-2 to TRBJ2-3; 7 bases match TRBD1. The CDR3 runs 15 residues. With 4 bases clipped from V and 0 bases from J, the junction kept 4 bases outside the gene matches. Germline-derived CDR1 and CDR2 are LGHNA and YNFKEQ.

The chain links TRBV10-2 to TRBJ1-5; D call uncertain. CDR1 and CDR2 from the germline V gene are WSHSY and SAAADI. The V gene lost 5 bases and the J gene lost 0 bases, with 20 bases spanning the gap. CDR3 length: 18 amino acids. The CDR3 nucleotides are TGCGCCAGCAGTTTTAGGCTGCGGCCGGGTTTTAGCAATCAGCCCCAGCATTTT. Translating gives CASSFRLRPGFSNQPQHF.

The chain is built from TRBV5-1 and TRBJ2-1; perhaps TRBD1 as D (6 bases). The CDR3 is made up of 15 amino acids. Germline-derived CDR1 and CDR2 are SGHRS and YFSETQ. V gave up 0 bases and J gave up 3 bases, with 10 bases separating them. Here the CDR3 reads CASSLEGGDYNEQFF. CDR3 DNA sequence: TGCGCCAGCAGCTTGGAAGGGGGAGACTACAATGAGCAGTTCTTC.

The genes are TRBV6-6 and TRBJ2-7; D call uncertain. Trimming removed 6 bases from V and 2 bases from J, with 8 bases in between. Germline V gives CDR1 MNHNY, CDR2 SVGAGI (reference sequence). There are 12 residues in the CDR3. For the CDR3, the DNA is TGTGCCAGCAGCGAAGGAGCCTACGAGCAGTACTTC. This encodes CASSEGAYEQYF.

J is TRBJ1-1 and V is TRBV7-9; possible D gene TRBD1, 6 bases. With 1 base removed from V and 5 bases from J, the gap between germline ends came to 17 bases. The CDR3 covers 16 residues. In germline, CDR1 is SEHNR, CDR2 FQNEAQ (reference sequence). The CDR3 here is CASSLVTGGPGTEAFF. In DNA form, the CDR3 reads TGTGCCAGCAGCTTAGTTACCGGGGGGCCTGGGACTGAAGCTTTCTTT.

The genes are TRBV28 and TRBJ2-7; weak D call: TRBD1 (6 bases). Germline V lookup: CDR1 MDHEN, CDR2 SYDVKM. CDR3 length: 12 residues. Trimming shortened V by 6 bases and J by 2 bases, and 8 bases separated the two germline ends. CDR3 residues: CASRTGPYEQYF. Written as DNA, the CDR3 is TGTGCCAGCAGAACAGGGCCCTACGAGCAGTACTTC. Filled out from reference TRBV28 and TRBJ2-7, the complete variable domain reads DVKVTQSSRYLVKRTGEKVFLECVQDMDHENMFWYRQDPGLGLRLIYFSYDVKMKEKGDIPEGYSVSREKKERFSLILESASTNQTSMYLCASRTGPYEQYFGPGTRLTVT.

This clone was observed a single time. The gene calls are TRBV10-3 and TRBJ2-7, with 11 bases aligning to TRBD1. Germline-derived CDR1 and CDR2 are ENHRY and SYGVKD. J was trimmed by 0 bases and V by 10 bases; bases with no gene match: 8. This CDR3 contains 15 residues. This chain's CDR3 is CATSAGTGGSYEQYF. CDR3 DNA: TGTGCCACGTCAGCCGGGACAGGGGGCTCCTACGAGCAGTACTTC.

The CDR3 here is CASREGIKQYF. DNA of the CDR3: TGTGCCAGCAGGGAGGGAATAAAGCAGTACTTC. The chain has TRBV12-3 or TRBV12-4 and TRBJ2-7, with a weak D call TRBD2 (6 bases). This CDR3 contains 11 residues. Trimming removed 6 bases at V and 8 bases at J, with 11 bases between.

This clone was seen a single time. The chain couples TRBV5-1 to TRBJ2-7; TRBD1 matches 8 bases. V gave up 1 base and J gave up 4 bases; unmatched junction bases: 4. The CDR3 consists of 14 residues. Germline V CDR1 and CDR2: SGHRS, YFSETQ. This chain's CDR3 is CASSLTQGAYEQYF. The CDR3, as DNA: TGCGCCAGCAGCTTGACCCAGGGGGCTTACGAGCAGTACTTC.

This chain joins TRBV7-2 and TRBJ2-5; 9 nucleotides match TRBD2. Germline CDR1 is SGHTA and CDR2 is FQGNSA. This CDR3 is 15 amino acids long. With V trimmed by 5 bases and J by 5 bases, 9 bases remained unmatched. In nucleotides, the CDR3 is TGTGCCAGCAGCGGATCTAGCGGGGTCCAGGAGACCCAGTACTTC. Its protein product is CASSGSSGVQETQYF.